This paragraph covers one T cell receptor beta chain sequence. The data derive from a study of OX40 agonist ivuxolimab in advanced cancers. In the study overall: Patients receiving dose escalation had hepatocellular carcinoma, melanoma, renal cell or head and neck cancer. Among those enrolled, mean age was about 63 years (range roughly 20 to 80) and over 70% were male.

Measured with immunoSEQ multiplex PCR; TCRdb has only the in-frame clones, and not every one. The sample consists of about 75,000 clones, 85% of them appearing once. Trimming removed 3 bases from V and 5 bases from J; junction bases left unmatched: 6. Germline V CDR1 and CDR2: MNHNY, SVGAGI (reference sequence). The CDR3 covers 14 residues. The sequence was obtained from an adult with an advanced solid tumor such as melanoma, head and neck, liver or kidney cancer. Here the sequenced sample was CD4+ or CD8+ T cells sorted from blood, taken in a trial of the OX40 agonist ivuxolimab. The rearrangement joins TRBV6-6 to TRBJ2-5; 7 bases agree with TRBD2. The CDR3 bases are TGTGCCAGCAGTTATTTCGAGGGAGGGGAGACCCAGTACTTC. This sequence encodes CASSYFEGGETQYF.